The rows below give T cell receptor beta chains drawn from one sample of a study of blood T cells in healthy people across ages. TCRdb used MiXCR to reprocess the 5' RACE reads, holding one entry per CDR3 protein. The table shows 1.4 million or so distinct CDR3 sequences, with less than 45% occurring only once. Source material: blood. The receptors here all came from a young woman in good health. Both conserved end residues are part of each CDR3. The D gene is left open where the match is weak. The size of a clone is reported for some rows only, either as once, few or many, or as a class for expanded clones.

clone size	V gene	J gene	D gene	CDR3 DNA	CDR3 protein
-	TRBV10-3	TRBJ2-7	-	TGTGCCATCAGCCCGACTGACTCGGTCTCCTACGAGCAGTACTTC	CAISPTDSVSYEQYF
many	TRBV5-1	TRBJ2-1	-	TGCGCCAGCAGCGGAGACAATGAGCAGTTCTTC	CASSGDNEQFF
few	TRBV5-1	TRBJ1-2	-	TGCGCCAGCAGCCTCTCCGGGACGCCTTATGGCTACACCTTC	CASSLSGTPYGYTF
-	TRBV2	TRBJ2-2	-	TGTGCCAGCAGTGATGTAGTGACGGGCACCGGGGAGCTGTTTTTT	CASSDVVTGTGELFF
-	TRBV11-2	TRBJ2-4	-	TGTGCCAGCAGCTTAGGGGTGGGGCAGGTTGAAAGCATTCAGGACTTC	CASSLGVGQVESIQDF
-	TRBV6-2/TRBV6-3	TRBJ2-7	-	TGTGCCAGCATTCTAGGGCCAGTCCGCAATGAGCAGTACTTC	CASILGPVRNEQYF
-	TRBV24-1	TRBJ2-1	-	TGTGCCCCCCGACAGGGCGAAGCTAGCGGGTACAATGAGCAGTTCTTC	CAPRQGEASGYNEQFF
few	TRBV12-3/TRBV12-4	TRBJ2-1	TRBD2	TGTGCCAGCAGGAGCGGGGGCACCTACAATGAGCAGTTCTTC	CASRSGGTYNEQFF
few	TRBV27	TRBJ2-5	TRBD1	TGTGCCAGCAGTCCCGGGACAGCGTGGGTCAATGAGCAGTACTTC	CASSPGTAWVNEQYF
once	TRBV27	TRBJ2-2	TRBD2	TGTGCCAGCAGACCCCGGACTAGCGGGGGGGATCTGTTTTTT	CASRPRTSGGDLFF
-	TRBV20-1	TRBJ2-7	-	TGCAGTGCGAGAGAGCGGGGACAATACAATGAGCAGTACTTC	CSARERGQYNEQYF
few	TRBV6-6	TRBJ2-1	-	TGTGCCAGCGCCCACGCAGTCGGTGAGCAGTTCTTC	CASAHAVGEQFF
-	TRBV3-1	TRBJ1-1	-	TGTGCCAGCAGCCAAAATCGGGGCACGGCAGCTTTCTTT	CASSQNRGTAAFF
-	TRBV12-3/TRBV12-4	TRBJ1-5	-	TGTGCCAGCAGTGTATGGGATTCCAATCAGCCCCAGCATTTT	CASSVWDSNQPQHF
few	TRBV15	TRBJ2-6	-	TGTGCCACCAGCAGAGAAGGGACAAGGGCCTCTGGGGCCAACGTCCTGACTTTC	CATSREGTRASGANVLTF
many	TRBV27	TRBJ2-7	TRBD2	TGTGCCAGCAGTGGACTAGCGGGATTTTACGAGCAGTACTTC	CASSGLAGFYEQYF
few	TRBV7-2	TRBJ2-4	TRBD2	TGTGCCAGCAGCGCCCCTAGCGGGAGGGCCGGGGGTGAGCAGTACTTC	CASSAPSGRAGGEQYF
few	TRBV20-1	TRBJ2-7	-	TGCAGTGCTAGAGATAATTCCCATGAGCAGTACTTC	CSARDNSHEQYF
-	TRBV6-5	TRBJ2-3	-	TGCGCCAGCGCGCCAAGGGACGTACTATTAGATACGCAGTATTTT	CASAPRDVLLDTQYF
-	TRBV4-1	TRBJ1-2	TRBD1	TGCGCCAGCAGCCAAGATCTTCGGGGGACAGGGGTCTATGGCTACACCTTC	CASSQDLRGTGVYGYTF
many	TRBV6-5	TRBJ2-5	-	TGTGCCAGCAGTTACGGAGTATGGGAGACCCAGTACTTC	CASSYGVWETQYF
-	TRBV9	TRBJ2-5	TRBD2	TGTGCCAGCAGCGTGGGCGGGGGGACCCATGAGCAGTACTTC	CASSVGGGTHEQYF
-	TRBV11-2	TRBJ2-3	TRBD2	TGTGCCAGCAGCTCGACCCACGGGACTAGCTTGGCAGATACGCAGTATTTT	CASSSTHGTSLADTQYF
once	TRBV12-3/TRBV12-4	TRBJ1-1	-	TGTGCCAGCAGGTTTGTCGGCCGTGGGCAGGGAGCGGAAGCTTTCTTT	CASRFVGRGQGAEAFF
-	TRBV12-3/TRBV12-4	TRBJ2-4	-	TGTGCCAGCAGACCAACAGGGAATGAAAACATTCAGTACTTC	CASRPTGNENIQYF
-	TRBV30	TRBJ2-7	-	TGTGCCTGGGGGTCGAACGAGCAGTACTTC	CAWGSNEQYF
-	TRBV12-5	TRBJ1-2	-	TGTGCTAGTGGTTTGGAAACGGGGGGCTACACCTTC	CASGLETGGYTF
-	TRBV11-2	TRBJ2-7	-	TGTGCCAGCAGCTCAGGGGACTACCCCAGGGAGCAGTACTTC	CASSSGDYPREQYF
-	TRBV6-2/TRBV6-3	TRBJ2-5	-	TGTGCCAGCGCCCTACGACAAGAGACCCGGTACTTC	CASALRQETRYF
few	TRBV6-5	TRBJ1-2	-	TGTGCCAGCAGTTACTCCGCCCAGGGTTTCTATGGCTACACCTTC	CASSYSAQGFYGYTF
-	TRBV5-1	TRBJ2-6	-	TGCGCCAGCAGCCTATACCTACAGGGACAAAGCTCTGGGGCCAACGTCCTGACTTTC	CASSLYLQGQSSGANVLTF